This T cell receptor (beta chain) is drawn from a study of shared clonotypes between healthy human individuals. Study-level background: Each donor contributed plates that comprised three CD4 naive, three CD4 memory, two CD8 naive and one CD8 memory.

The table came from immunoSEQ multiplex PCR; TCRdb's copy has only in-frame clones and leaves some out. This sample has approximately 1,000,000 clones; 60% to 85% occur once, and the top ten carry 0.89%. The germline V gene has CDR1 MDHEN and CDR2 SYDVKM. V dropped 4 bases and J dropped 5 bases, with 20 bases sitting between them. The CDR3 has 17 amino acids. In this sample, this clone turned up many times. CD4+ cell separation produced CD45RA+ naive and CD45RA-negative memory subsets. The TCR originated in a man aged 18 to 30 in good health. Some clones in this sample may be carry-over from other donors' samples. The sequencing input was memory CD4+ T cells from PBMCs. The sample's subset: CD45RA-negative fraction. The gene calls are TRBV28 and TRBJ2-2, with D possibly matching TRBD2 (7 bases). CDR3 DNA: TGTGCCAGCAGTTCATCCGGGGGGCGGGAAGTTACCGGGGAGCTGTTTTTT. Amino acids: CASSSSGGREVTGELFF.